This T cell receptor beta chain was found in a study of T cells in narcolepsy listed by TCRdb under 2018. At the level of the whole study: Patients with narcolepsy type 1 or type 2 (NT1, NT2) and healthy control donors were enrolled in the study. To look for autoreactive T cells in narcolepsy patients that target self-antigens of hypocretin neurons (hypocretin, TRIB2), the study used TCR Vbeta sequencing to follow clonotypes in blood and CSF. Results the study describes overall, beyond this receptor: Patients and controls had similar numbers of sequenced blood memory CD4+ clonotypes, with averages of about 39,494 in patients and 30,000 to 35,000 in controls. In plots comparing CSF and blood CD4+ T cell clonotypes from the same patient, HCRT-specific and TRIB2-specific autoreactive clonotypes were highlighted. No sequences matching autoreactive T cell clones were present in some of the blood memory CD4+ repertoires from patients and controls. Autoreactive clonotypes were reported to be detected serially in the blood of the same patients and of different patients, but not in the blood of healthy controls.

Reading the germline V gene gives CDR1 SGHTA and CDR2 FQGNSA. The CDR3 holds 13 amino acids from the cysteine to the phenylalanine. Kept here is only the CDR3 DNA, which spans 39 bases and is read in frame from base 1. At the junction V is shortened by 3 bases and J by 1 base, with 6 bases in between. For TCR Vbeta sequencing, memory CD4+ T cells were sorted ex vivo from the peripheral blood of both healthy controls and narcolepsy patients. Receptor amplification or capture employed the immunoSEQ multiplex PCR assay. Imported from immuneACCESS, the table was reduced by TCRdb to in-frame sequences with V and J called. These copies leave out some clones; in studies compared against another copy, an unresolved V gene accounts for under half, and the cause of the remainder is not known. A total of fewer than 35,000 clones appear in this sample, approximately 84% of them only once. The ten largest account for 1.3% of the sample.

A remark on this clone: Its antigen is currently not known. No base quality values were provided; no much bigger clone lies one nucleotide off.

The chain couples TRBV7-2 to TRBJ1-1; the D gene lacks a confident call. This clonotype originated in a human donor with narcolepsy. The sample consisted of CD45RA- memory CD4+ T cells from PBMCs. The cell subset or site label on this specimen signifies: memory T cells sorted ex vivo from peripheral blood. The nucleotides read TGTGCCAGCAGCTTGGAGAGGAACACTGAAGCTTTCTTT. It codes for CASSLERNTEAFF.